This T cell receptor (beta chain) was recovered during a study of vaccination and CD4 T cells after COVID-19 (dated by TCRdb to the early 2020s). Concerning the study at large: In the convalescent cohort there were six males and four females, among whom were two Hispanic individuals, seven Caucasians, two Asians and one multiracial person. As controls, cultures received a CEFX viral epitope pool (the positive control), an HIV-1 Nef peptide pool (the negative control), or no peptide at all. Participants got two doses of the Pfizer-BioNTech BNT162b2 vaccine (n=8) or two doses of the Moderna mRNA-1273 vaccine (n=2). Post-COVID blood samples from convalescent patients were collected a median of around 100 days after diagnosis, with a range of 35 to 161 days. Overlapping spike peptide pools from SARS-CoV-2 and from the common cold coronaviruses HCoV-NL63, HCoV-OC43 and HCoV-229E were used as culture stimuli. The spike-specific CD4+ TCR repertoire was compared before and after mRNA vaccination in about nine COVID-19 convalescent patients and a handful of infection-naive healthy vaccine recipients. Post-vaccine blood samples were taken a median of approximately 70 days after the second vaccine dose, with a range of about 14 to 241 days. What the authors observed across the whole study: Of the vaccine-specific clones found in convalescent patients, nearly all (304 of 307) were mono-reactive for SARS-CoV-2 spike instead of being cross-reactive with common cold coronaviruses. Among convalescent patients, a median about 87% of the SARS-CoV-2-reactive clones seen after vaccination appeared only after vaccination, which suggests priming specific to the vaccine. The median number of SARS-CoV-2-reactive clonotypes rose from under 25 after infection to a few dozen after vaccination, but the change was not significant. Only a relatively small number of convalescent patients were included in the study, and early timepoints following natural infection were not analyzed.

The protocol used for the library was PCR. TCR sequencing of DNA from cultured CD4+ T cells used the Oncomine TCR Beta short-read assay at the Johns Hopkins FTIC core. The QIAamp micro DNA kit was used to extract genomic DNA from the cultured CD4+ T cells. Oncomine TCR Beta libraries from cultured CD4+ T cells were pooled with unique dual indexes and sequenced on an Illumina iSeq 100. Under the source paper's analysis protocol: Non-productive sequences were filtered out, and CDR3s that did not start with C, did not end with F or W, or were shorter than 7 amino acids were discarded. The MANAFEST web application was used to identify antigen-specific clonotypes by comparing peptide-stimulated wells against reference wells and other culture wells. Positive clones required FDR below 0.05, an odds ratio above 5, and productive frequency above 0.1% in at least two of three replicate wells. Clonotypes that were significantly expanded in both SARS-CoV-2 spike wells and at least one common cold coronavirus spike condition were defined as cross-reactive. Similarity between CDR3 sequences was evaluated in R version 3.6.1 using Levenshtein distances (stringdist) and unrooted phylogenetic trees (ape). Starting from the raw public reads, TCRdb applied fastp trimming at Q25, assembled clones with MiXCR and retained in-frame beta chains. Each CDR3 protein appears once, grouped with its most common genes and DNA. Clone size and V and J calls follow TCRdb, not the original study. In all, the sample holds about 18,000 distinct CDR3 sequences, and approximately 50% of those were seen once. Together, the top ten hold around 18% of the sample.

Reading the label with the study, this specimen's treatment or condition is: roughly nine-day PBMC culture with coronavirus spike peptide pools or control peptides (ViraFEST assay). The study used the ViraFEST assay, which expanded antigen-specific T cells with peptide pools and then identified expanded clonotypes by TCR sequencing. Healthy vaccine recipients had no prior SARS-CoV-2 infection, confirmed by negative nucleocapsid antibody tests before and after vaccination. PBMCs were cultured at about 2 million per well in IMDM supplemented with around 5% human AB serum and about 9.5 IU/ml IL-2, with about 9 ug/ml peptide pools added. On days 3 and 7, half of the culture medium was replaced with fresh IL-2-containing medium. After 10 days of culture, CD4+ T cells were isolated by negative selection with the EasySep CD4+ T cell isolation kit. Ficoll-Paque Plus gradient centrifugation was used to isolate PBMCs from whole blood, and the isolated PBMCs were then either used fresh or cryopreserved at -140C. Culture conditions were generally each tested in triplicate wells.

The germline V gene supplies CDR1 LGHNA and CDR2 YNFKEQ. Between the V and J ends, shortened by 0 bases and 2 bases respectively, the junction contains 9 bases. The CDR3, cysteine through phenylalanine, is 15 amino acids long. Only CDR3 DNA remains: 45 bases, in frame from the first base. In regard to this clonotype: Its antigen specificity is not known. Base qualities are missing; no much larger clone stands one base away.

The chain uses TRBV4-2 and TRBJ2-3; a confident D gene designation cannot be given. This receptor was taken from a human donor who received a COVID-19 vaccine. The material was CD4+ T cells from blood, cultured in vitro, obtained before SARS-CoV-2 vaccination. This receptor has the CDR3 CASSQDSTATDTQYF. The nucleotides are TGTGCCAGCAGCCAAGACTCCACTGCCACAGATACGCAGTATTTT.